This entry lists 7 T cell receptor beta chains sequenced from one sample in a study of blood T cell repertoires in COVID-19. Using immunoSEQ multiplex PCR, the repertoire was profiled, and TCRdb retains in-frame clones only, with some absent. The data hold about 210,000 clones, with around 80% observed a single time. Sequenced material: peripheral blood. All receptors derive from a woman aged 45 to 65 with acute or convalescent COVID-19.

CDR3 sequence: CASSQDEPGFNQPQHF. The CDR3 DNA is TGTGCCAGCAGCCAAGATGAGCCCGGTTTCAATCAGCCCCAGCATTTT. The chain has TRBV3-1 (or the pseudogene TRBV3-2) and TRBJ1-5; D call uncertain. V lost 0 bases and J lost 3, with 12 bases in between. This CDR3 comprises 16 residues. The germline CDR1 and CDR2 sequences are LGHDT and YNNKEL (reference sequence).

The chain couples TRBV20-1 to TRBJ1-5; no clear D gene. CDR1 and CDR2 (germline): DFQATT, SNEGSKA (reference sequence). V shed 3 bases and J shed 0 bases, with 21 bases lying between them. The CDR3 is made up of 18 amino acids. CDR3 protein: CSASGVGVNLHSNQPQHF. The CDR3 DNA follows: TGCAGTGCTAGTGGCGTGGGAGTTAACCTTCATAGCAATCAGCCCCAGCATTTT.

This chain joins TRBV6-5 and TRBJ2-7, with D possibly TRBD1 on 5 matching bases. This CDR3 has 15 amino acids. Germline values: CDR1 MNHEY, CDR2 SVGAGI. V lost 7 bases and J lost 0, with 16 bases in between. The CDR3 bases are TGTGCCAGCACCATAGGGGCCTATGCCTCCTACGAGCAGTACTTC. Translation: CASTIGAYASYEQYF.

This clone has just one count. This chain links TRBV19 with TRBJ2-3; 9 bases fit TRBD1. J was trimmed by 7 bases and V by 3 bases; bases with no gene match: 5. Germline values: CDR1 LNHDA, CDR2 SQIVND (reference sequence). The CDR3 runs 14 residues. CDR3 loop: CASSIGTGPNTQYF. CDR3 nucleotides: TGTGCCAGTAGTATCGGGACAGGGCCAAATACGCAGTATTTT. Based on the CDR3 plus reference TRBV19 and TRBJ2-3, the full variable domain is DGGITQSPKYLFRKEGQNVTLSCEQNLNHDAMYWYRQDPGQGLRLIYYSQIVNDFQKGDIAEGYSVSREKKESFPLTVTSAQKNPTAFYLCASSIGTGPNTQYFGPGTRLTVL.

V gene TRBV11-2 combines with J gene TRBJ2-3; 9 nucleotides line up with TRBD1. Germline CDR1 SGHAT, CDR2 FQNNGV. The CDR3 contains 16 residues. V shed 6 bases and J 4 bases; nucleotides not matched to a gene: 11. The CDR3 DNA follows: TGTGCCAGCAGTCATCGGACAGGGGTTTTTGCAGATACGCAGTATTTT. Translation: CASSHRTGVFADTQYF.

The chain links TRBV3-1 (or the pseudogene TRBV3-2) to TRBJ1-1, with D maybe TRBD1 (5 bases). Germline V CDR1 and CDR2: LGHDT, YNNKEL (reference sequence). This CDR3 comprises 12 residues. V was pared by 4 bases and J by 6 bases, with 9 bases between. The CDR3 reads CASSPGEAEAFF. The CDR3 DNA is TGTGCCAGCAGCCCGGGGGAGGCTGAAGCTTTCTTT.

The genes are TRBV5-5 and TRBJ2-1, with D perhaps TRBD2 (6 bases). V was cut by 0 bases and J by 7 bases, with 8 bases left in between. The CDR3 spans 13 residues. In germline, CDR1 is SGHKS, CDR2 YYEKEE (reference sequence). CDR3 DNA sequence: TGTGCCAGCAGCTTGGGCGGGGAGAATGAGCAGTTCTTC. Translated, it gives CASSLGGENEQFF.